The T cell receptor (beta chain) described here comes from a study of radiotherapy plus CTLA-4 blockade in lung cancer. As for the study in general: There were objective responses in over 15% of patients, and 31% had disease control.

Profiled with immunoSEQ multiplex PCR; TCRdb holds only in-frame clones, not every one. The top ten hold roughly 10% of the sample, which has approximately 80,000 clones, roughly 80% seen once. Whole-study results and caveats: Expansion in blood of tumor-derived TCR clones was seen after radiotherapy plus ipilimumab.

Alongside CTLA-4 blockade with ipilimumab, patients with chemo-refractory metastatic non-small-cell lung cancer received focal radiation. The CDR3 spans 14 residues. V was pared by 3 bases and J by 2 bases, with 10 bases between. Germline CDR1 and CDR2: KGHSH and LQKENI. About this clone: Antigen: not known.

This material consisted of peripheral blood, taken from a patient treated with radiotherapy plus ipilimumab. J is TRBJ2-5 and V is TRBV18; tentative D call: TRBD2 (6 bases). This TCR was sampled from a human donor with non-small cell lung cancer whose response to radiotherapy plus ipilimumab could not be evaluated. CDR3 bases: TGTGCCAGCTCACCGACTAGATTTCAAGAGACCCAGTACTTC. Translating it yields CASSPTRFQETQYF.